This T cell receptor (beta chain) comes out of a study of identical twins. Study results and limitations: Cross-sectional statistics, not tracking of the same donors, supported the conclusions.

TCRdb re-derived calls from the 5' RACE reads in MiXCR, one entry per CDR3 protein. The table shows about 240,000 distinct CDR3 sequences, with about 11% occurring only once. The germline V gene has CDR1 SGHRS and CDR2 YFSETQ. CDR3 length: 14 residues. V was clipped by 4 bases and J by 9 bases; unmatched bases: 6. This clonotype was counted a few times. The antigen is unknown. Sample: memory T cells sorted from blood. The clonotype originates from a man in his fifties or sixties in good health. The chain has TRBV5-1 and TRBJ2-1, with TRBD1 matching over 11 bases. CDR3 coding DNA: TGCGCCAGCAGCCCAGGGACAGGGGGGATTGAGCAGTTCTTC. Protein: CASSPGTGGIEQFF.